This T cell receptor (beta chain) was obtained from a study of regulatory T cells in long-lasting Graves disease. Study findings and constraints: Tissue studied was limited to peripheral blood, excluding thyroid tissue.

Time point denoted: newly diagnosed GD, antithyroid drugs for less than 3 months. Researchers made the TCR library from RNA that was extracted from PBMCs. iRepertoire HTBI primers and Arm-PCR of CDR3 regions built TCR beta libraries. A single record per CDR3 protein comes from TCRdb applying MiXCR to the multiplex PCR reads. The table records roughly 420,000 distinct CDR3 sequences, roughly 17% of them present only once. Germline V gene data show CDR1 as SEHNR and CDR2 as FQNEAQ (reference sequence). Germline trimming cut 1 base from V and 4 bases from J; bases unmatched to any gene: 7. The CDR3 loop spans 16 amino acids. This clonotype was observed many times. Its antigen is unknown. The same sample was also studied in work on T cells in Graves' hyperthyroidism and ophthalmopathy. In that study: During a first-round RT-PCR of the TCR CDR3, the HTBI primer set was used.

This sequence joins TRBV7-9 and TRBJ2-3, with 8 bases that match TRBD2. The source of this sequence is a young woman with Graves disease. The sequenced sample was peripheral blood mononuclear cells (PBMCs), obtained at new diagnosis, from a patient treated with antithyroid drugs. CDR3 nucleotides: TGTGCCAGCAGCTTAGGGGGCAGCGGGAGTGCAGATACGCAGTATTTT. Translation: CASSLGGSGSADTQYF.